This entry concerns a single T cell receptor (beta chain). Its antigen is still unknown. TCRdb fed the reads into MiXCR, producing one record per CDR3 protein. Of fewer than 1,000,000 distinct CDR3 sequences detected, around 32% appear once; the ten largest clones hold 11% to 15%. The data derive from a study of T cell repertoires in cytomegalovirus infection. Background on the study: The authors relied on CMV epitopes, both recently identified HLA-C-restricted and well-studied HLA-B-restricted. CMV infection plus the matching HLA type was flagged by public TCR beta signatures. Study-wide results and caveats: It was HLA-C-restricted CMV-specific TCR beta clonotypes that dominated the response ex vivo.

The source is a human donor in good health (CMV status not recorded). Some clones in this sample may be carry-over from other donors' samples. The starting material was cultured CD8+ T cells from PBMCs, obtained from culture after CMV antigen stimulation.

The chain's CDR3 is CASSPGQPSYEQYF. The CDR3 region has the DNA TGTGCCAGCAGCCCGGGGCAGCCTTCCTACGAGCAGTACTTC. The chain is built from TRBV7-9 and TRBJ2-7; D could derive from TRBD1 or TRBD2 (5 bases each). CDR1 is SEHNR and CDR2 is FQNEAQ in the germline V gene (reference sequence). The CDR3 extends over 14 amino acids. Trimming shortened V by 5 bases and J by 1 base, and 12 bases separated the two germline ends.